A single sample is the source of the 15 T cell receptor beta chains below, sequenced in a study of T-cell reconstitution after alpha-beta-depleted transplantation in children. The TCRbeta library was prepared with unique molecular identifiers. TCRdb recomputed calls from the PCR reads with MiXCR, one row per CDR3 protein. Of approximately 590,000 distinct CDR3 sequences in the sample, 10% are singletons; the top ten hold around 4%. Sample: PBMCs from the stem cell graft donor, taken from the stem cell graft. These receptors were taken from a human donor who donated a stem cell graft to a child with acute myeloid leukemia.

This clonotype was counted only a few times. The chain joins TRBV3-1 to TRBJ1-3, with 9 nucleotides matching TRBD1. After removal of 4 bases from V and 0 bases from J, the junction contained 7 bases not matched to a gene. Looked up from germline, CDR1 is LGHDT and CDR2 is YNNKEL (reference sequence). The CDR3 is 17 amino acids. CDR3 sequence reads: CASSPSTGGFSGNTIYF. CDR3 in DNA: TGTGCCAGCAGCCCATCGACAGGGGGGTTCTCTGGAAACACCATATATTTT.

The CDR3 nucleotides read TGTGCCAGCAGTGCCGGACAGGCGTACTACGAGCAGTACTTC. It is translated as CASSAGQAYYEQYF. This chain joins TRBV6-2 or TRBV6-3 and TRBJ2-7; 7 bases fit TRBD1. The CDR3 consists of 14 residues. V gave up 5 bases and J gave up 3 bases; unmatched junction bases: 7. Germline assignment: CDR1 MNHEY and CDR2 SVGEGT.

The CDR3 here is CASSEYPGRYEQYF. The CDR3 DNA follows: TGTGCCAGCAGTGAATATCCGGGACGATACGAGCAGTACTTC. This chain joins TRBV25-1 and TRBJ2-7, with D tentatively TRBD1 or TRBD2 (5 bases each). Germline V gives CDR1 MGHDK, CDR2 SYGVNS. With 0 bases removed from V and 4 bases from J, the gap between germline ends came to 10 bases. The CDR3 runs to 14 residues.

Ten or more counts support this clonotype. The chain couples TRBV20-1 to TRBJ2-1, with 11 positions matching TRBD2. Germline loops: CDR1 DFQATT, CDR2 SNEGSKA (reference sequence). There are 14 residues in the CDR3. This CDR3 is CSASGTSGYNEQFF. CDR3 bases: TGCAGCGCTTCGGGGACTAGCGGCTACAATGAGCAGTTCTTC.

The chain recombines TRBV7-2 with TRBJ1-2; D remains unclear. The CDR3 totals 15 residues. Looked up from germline, CDR1 is SGHTA and CDR2 is FQGNSA. Trimming shortened V by 2 bases and J by 8 bases, and 18 bases separated the two germline ends. CDR3 nucleotides: TGTGCCAGCAGCTTAATGGAGTTTGCAGGTGGGGGCTACACCTTC. The encoded protein is CASSLMEFAGGGYTF.

This clonotype appeared a few times. The chain links TRBV7-2 to TRBJ2-2; D not resolved. Germline V CDR1 and CDR2: SGHTA, FQGNSA. V lost 8 bases, J lost 1 base, and 14 bases lay in between. The CDR3 covers 15 residues. The CDR3 coding sequence is TGTGCCAGCGGTCCCAGGCCGATGAACACCGGGGAGCTGTTTTTT. Amino acids: CASGPRPMNTGELFF.

The gene calls are TRBV27 and TRBJ2-2, with D unresolved. Looked up from germline, CDR1 is MNHEY and CDR2 is SMNVEV (reference sequence). V lost 5 bases and J lost 1, with 8 bases in between. There are 14 residues in the CDR3. In DNA, the CDR3 is TGTGCCAGCAGTGGAAGGGAGAACACCGGGGAGCTGTTTTTT. Translating it yields CASSGRENTGELFF.

The chain has TRBV24-1 and TRBJ2-3; D not certain. V lost 9 bases, J lost 3 bases, and 12 bases lay in between. Germline V gene data show CDR1 as KGHDR and CDR2 as SFDVKD. The CDR3 extends over 13 amino acids. CDR3 in DNA: TGTGCCACCGCCAAGGAAGTTACAGATACGCAGTATTTT. The encoded protein is CATAKEVTDTQYF.

This clonotype was observed a few times. V is TRBV29-1 and J is TRBJ2-5; possible D gene TRBD2, 6 bases. Germline CDR1 SQVTM, CDR2 ANQGSEA. Trimming removed 4 bases from V and 3 bases from J, with 12 bases in between. CDR3 length: 13 residues. CDR3 nucleotide sequence: TGCAGCGTTGGAAGTAGCGGAAAAGAGACCCAGTACTTC. Translation: CSVGSSGKETQYF. Supplemented by reference TRBV29-1 and TRBJ2-5, the full variable domain reads SAVISQKPSRDICQRGTSLTIQCQVDSQVTMMFWYRQQPGQSLTLIATANQGSEATYESGFVIDKFPISRPNLTFSTLTVSNMSPEDSSIYLCSVGSSGKETQYFGPGTRLLVL.

This clonotype was detected ten times or more. The CDR3, as DNA: TGCGCCAGCAGCTTGCTGGCTAGCGGGACAGATACGCAGTATTTT. Its protein product is CASSLLASGTDTQYF. The chain links TRBV5-1 to TRBJ2-3; 8 nucleotides agree with TRBD2. Unmatched junction bases numbered 4, after V lost 1 base and J lost 3 bases. Germline values: CDR1 SGHRS, CDR2 YFSETQ. The CDR3 is made up of 15 amino acids.

In its sample, this clonotype was seen a few times. CDR3 sequence (DNA): TGCAGCGTCCCCGGCGGAGCGCAGATTCAGTACTTC. Translated, it gives CSVPGGAQIQYF. The rearrangement joins TRBV29-1 to TRBJ2-4; D gene ambiguous. Deletions cut 6 bases from V and 10 bases from J, with 16 bases between. The germline gives CDR1 SQVTM, CDR2 ANQGSEA. This CDR3 spans 12 amino acids.

The chain links TRBV28 to TRBJ2-3, with TRBD2 matching over 8 bases. The CDR3 covers 18 residues. Losses at the gene ends were 5 bases for V and 6 bases for J; bases not matched to a gene: 19. CDR1 and CDR2 from the germline V gene are MDHEN and SYDVKM. CDR3 sequence (DNA): TGTGCCAGCAGTCCCTTCCAGTCCAGCGGGAGAACCTCGGATACGCAGTATTTT. The encoded protein is CASSPFQSSGRTSDTQYF.

This clonotype was detected only a few times. The rearrangement joins TRBV6-2 or TRBV6-3 to TRBJ2-3; TRBD2 aligns across 12 bases. Germline values: CDR1 MNHEY, CDR2 SVGEGT. The CDR3 extends over 20 amino acids. Trimming at V came to 5 bases and at J to 3 bases, leaving 18 bases not matched to a gene. The chain's CDR3 is CASSLTGLAGGPSATDTQYF. The DNA of the CDR3 is TGTGCCAGCAGTCTGACAGGCCTAGCGGGAGGGCCTTCGGCGACAGATACGCAGTATTTT.

This clonotype showed up many times. An end of the junction differs from the germline gene, which may be a read error. V and J are TRBV12-3 or TRBV12-4 and TRBJ2-7, with 11 bases identical to TRBD2. The length of the CDR3 is 15 residues. CDR3 amino acids: CASSVAGGLSYEQYF. The CDR3 DNA sequence: TGTGCCAGCAGTGTAGCGGGAGGGCTTTCCTACGAGCAGTACTTC.

This clonotype was recorded many times. Here the CDR3 reads CASGGGQATDNEQFF. As DNA, the CDR3 is TGTGCTAGTGGTGGCGGACAGGCGACAGACAATGAGCAGTTCTTC. The V call is TRBV12-5, the J call TRBJ2-1; 7 positions agree with TRBD1. CDR1 is LGHNT and CDR2 is FRNRAP in the germline V gene. V trimming: 5 bases; J trimming: 5 bases; junction bases outside the gene matches: 9. CDR3 length: 15 residues.